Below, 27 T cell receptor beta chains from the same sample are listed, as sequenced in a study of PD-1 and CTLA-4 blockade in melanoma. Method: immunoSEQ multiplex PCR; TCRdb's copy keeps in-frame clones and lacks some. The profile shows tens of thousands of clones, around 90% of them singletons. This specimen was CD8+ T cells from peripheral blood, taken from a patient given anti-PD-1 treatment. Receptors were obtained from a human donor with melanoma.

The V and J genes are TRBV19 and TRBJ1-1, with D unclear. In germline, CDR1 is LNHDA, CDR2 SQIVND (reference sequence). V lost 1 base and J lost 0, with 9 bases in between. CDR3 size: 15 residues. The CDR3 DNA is TGTGCCAGTAGTATAGGAGACACCGTGAACACTGAAGCTTTCTTT. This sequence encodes CASSIGDTVNTEAFF.

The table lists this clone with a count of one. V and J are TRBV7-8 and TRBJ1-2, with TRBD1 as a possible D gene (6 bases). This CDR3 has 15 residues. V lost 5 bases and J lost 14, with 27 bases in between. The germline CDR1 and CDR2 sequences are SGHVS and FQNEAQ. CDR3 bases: TGTGCCAGCAGCCCTTCGGGGGGCGAACTTATGGCTACAACCTTC. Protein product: CASSPSGGELMATTF.

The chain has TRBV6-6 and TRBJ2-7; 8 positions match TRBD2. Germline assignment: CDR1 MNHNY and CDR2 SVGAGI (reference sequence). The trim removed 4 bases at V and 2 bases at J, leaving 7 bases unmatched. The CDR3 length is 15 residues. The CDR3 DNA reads TGTGCCAGCAGTTTGACCGGGGGGGCCACCTACGAGCAGTACTTC. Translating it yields CASSLTGGATYEQYF.

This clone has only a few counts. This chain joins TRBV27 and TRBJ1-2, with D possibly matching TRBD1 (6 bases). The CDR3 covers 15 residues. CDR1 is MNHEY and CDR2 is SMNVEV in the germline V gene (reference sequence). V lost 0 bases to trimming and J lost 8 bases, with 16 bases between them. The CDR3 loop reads CASSLSADGGGGYTF. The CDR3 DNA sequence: TGTGCCAGCAGTTTATCGGCTGATGGTGGGGGCGGCTACACCTTC.

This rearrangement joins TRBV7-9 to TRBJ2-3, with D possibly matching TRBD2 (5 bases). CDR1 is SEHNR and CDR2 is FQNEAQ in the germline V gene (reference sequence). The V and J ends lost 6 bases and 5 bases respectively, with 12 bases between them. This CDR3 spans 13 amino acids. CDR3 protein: CASRDAGKDTQYF. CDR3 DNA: TGTGCCAGCAGGGACGCGGGTAAAGATACGCAGTATTTT.

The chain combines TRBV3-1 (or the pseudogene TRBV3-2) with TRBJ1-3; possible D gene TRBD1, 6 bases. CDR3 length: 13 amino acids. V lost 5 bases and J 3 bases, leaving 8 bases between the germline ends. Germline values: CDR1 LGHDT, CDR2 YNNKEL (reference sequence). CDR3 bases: TGTGCCAGCAGCTGGGACATTGGAAACACCATATATTTT. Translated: CASSWDIGNTIYF.

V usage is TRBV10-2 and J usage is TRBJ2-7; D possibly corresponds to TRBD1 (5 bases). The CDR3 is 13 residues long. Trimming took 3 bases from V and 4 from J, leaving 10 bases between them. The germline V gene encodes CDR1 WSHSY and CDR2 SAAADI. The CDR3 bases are TGCGCCAGCAGTGACGGGCAGGGATACGAGCAGTACTTC. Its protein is CASSDGQGYEQYF.

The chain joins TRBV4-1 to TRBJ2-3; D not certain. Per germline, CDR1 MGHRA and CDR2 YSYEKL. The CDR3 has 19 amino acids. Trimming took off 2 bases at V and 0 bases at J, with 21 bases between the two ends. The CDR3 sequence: CASSQTFRSLSSSTDTQYF. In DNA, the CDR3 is TGCGCCAGCAGCCAAACTTTTAGAAGCTTATCGTCTAGCACAGATACGCAGTATTTT.

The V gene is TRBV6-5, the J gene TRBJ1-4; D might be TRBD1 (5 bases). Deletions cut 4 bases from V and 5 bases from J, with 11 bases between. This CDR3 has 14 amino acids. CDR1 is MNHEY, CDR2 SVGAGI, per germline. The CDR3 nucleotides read TGTGCCAGCAGTTCCGGGACCCTAAATGAAAAACTGTTTTTT. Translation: CASSSGTLNEKLFF.

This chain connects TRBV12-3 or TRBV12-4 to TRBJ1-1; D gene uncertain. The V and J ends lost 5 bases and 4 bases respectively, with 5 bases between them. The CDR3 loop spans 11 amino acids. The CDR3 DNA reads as TGTGCCAGCAGTCAGAGCACTGAAGCTTTCTTT. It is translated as CASSQSTEAFF.

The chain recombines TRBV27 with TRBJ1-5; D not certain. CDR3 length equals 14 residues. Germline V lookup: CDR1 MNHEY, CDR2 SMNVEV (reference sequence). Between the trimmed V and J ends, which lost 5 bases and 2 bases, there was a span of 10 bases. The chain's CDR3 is CASSLLGGNQPQHF. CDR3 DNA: TGTGCCAGCAGTCTCCTTGGGGGCAATCAGCCCCAGCATTTT.

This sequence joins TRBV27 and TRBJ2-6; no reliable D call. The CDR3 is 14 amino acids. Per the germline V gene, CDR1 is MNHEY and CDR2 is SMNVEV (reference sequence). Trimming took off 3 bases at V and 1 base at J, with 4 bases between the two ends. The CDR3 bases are TGTGCCAGCAGTTTCGCTTCTGGGGCCAACGTCCTGACTTTC. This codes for CASSFASGANVLTF. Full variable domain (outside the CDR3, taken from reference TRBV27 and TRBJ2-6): EAQVTQNPRYLITVTGKKLTVTCSQNMNHEYMSWYRQDPGLGLRQIYYSMNVEVTDKGDVPEGYKVSRKEKRNFPLILESPSPNQTSLYFCASSFASGANVLTFGAGSRLTVL.

In DNA, the CDR3 is TGTGCCAGCACCGGAGACTTTATAGGGCAGTTCTTC. The encoded protein is CASTGDFIGQFF. The J gene is TRBJ2-1, the V gene TRBV6-5; D is unresolved. The CDR3 covers 12 residues. Trimming removed 7 bases at V and 12 bases at J, with 16 bases between. Germline V CDR1 and CDR2: MNHEY, SVGAGI.

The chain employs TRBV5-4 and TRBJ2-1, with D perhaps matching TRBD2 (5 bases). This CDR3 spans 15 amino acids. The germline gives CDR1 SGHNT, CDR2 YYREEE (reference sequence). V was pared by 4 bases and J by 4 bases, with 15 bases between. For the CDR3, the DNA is TGTGCCAGCAGCGCGGAGCGGCACCAATACAATGAGCAGTTCTTC. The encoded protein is CASSAERHQYNEQFF.

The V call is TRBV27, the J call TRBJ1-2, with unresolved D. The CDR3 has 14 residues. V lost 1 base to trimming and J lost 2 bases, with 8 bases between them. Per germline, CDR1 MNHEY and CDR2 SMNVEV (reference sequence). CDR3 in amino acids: CASSLLGQNYGYTF. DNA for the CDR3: TGTGCCAGCAGTTTATTGGGTCAGAACTATGGCTACACCTTC.

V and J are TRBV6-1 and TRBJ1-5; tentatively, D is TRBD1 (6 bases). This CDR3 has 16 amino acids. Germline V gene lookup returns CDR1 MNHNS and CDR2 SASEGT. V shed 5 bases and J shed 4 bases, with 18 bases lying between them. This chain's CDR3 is CASSQEGVFRNQPQHF. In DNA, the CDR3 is TGTGCCAGCAGTCAAGAGGGGGTTTTCAGGAATCAGCCCCAGCATTTT.

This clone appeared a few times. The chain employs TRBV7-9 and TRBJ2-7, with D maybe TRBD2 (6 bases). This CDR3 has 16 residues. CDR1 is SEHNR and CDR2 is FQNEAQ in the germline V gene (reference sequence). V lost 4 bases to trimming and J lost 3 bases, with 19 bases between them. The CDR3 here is CASSSFRDGGYYEQYF. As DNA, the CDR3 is TGTGCCAGCAGCTCCTTCCGGGACGGGGGATACTACGAGCAGTACTTC.

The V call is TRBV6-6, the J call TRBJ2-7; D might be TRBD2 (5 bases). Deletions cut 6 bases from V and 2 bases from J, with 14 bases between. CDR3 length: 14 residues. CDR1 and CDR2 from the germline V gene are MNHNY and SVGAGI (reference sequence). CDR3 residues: CASSPEEAPYEQYF. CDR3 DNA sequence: TGTGCCAGCAGCCCGGAGGAGGCTCCCTACGAGCAGTACTTC.

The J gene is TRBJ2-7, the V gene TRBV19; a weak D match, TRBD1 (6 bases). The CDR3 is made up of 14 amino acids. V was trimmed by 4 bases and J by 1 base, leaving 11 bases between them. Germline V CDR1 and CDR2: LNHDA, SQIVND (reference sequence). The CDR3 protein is CASSRGDISYEQYF. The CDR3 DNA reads TGTGCCAGTAGTAGAGGGGACATATCCTACGAGCAGTACTTC.

The chain's CDR3 is CASSWTGDYEKLFF. Written as DNA, the CDR3 is TGTGCCAGCAGTTGGACAGGGGATTATGAAAAACTGTTTTTT. The genes are TRBV28 and TRBJ1-4; 9 bases agree with TRBD1. The ends lost 4 bases at V and 6 bases at J; junction bases unmatched: 3. The CDR3 is 14 amino acids. Germline V gives CDR1 MDHEN, CDR2 SYDVKM.

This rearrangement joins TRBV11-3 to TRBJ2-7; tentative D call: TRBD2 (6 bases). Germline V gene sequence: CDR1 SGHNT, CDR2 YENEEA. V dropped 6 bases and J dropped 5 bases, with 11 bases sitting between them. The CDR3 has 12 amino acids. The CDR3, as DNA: TGTGCCAGCAGTCATAGGAGGGACGAGCAGTACTTC. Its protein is CASSHRRDEQYF.

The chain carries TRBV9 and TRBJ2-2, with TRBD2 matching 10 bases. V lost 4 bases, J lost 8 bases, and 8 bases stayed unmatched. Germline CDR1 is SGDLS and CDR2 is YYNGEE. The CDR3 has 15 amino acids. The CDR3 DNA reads TGTGCCAGCAGCCCCCGCACTAGCGGGATTGGGGAGCTGTTTTTT. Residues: CASSPRTSGIGELFF. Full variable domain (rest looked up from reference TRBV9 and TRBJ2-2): DSGVTQTPKHLITATGQRVTLRCSPRSGDLSVYWYQQSLDQGLQFLIQYYNGEERAKGNILERFSAQQFPDLHSELNLSSLELGDSALYFCASSPRTSGIGELFFGEGSRLTVL.

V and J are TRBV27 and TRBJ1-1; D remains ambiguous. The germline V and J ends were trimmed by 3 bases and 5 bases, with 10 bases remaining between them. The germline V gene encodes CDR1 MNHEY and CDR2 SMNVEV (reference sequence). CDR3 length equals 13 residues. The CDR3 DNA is TGTGCCAGCAGTTTTTACGAAGGGACTGAAGCTTTCTTT. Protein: CASSFYEGTEAFF.

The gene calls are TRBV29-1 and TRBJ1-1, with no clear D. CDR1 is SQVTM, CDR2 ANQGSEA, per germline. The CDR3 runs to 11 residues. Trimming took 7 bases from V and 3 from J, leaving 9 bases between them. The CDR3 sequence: CSAQWDTEAFF. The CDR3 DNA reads TGCAGCGCTCAGTGGGACACTGAAGCTTTCTTT. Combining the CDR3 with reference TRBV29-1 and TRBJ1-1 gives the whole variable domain SAVISQKPSRDICQRGTSLTIQCQVDSQVTMMFWYRQQPGQSLTLIATANQGSEATYESGFVIDKFPISRPNLTFSTLTVSNMSPEDSSIYLCSAQWDTEAFFGQGTRLTVV.

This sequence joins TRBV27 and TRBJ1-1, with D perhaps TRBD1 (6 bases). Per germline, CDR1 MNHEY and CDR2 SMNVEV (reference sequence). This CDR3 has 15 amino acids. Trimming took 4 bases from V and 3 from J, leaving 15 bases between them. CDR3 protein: CASSSDLGGHTEAFF. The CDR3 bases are TGTGCCAGCAGTTCCGACCTGGGGGGCCACACTGAAGCTTTCTTT.

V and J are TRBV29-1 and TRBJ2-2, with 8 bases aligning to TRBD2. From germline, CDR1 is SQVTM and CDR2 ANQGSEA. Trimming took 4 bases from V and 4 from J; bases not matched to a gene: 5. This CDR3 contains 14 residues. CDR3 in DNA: TGCAGCGTTGGGCGGGGGGATCTCACCGGGGAGCTGTTTTTT. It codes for CSVGRGDLTGELFF.

The CDR3 bases are TGTGCCAGCAGCTTGGACGGGCCAACCTACGAGCAGTACTTC. Translated, it gives CASSLDGPTYEQYF. V gene TRBV5-6 combines with J gene TRBJ2-7; D remains ambiguous. Germline values: CDR1 SGHDT, CDR2 YYEEEE. The CDR3 has 14 residues. The germline V and J ends were trimmed by 0 bases and 2 bases, with 9 bases remaining between them.